The rows below give T cell receptor beta chains drawn from one sample of a study of early T cells in non-severe SARS-CoV-2 infection. TCRdb reprocessed the 5' RACE reads with MiXCR, giving one entry per CDR3 protein. The sample lists 85,000 to 90,000 distinct CDR3 sequences, approximately 15% occurring once. Material for sequencing was whole blood. These receptors originate from an adult who was a healthcare worker with PCR-confirmed SARS-CoV-2 infection or an uninfected control (not recorded which). CDR3s include the opening cysteine and the closing phenylalanine or tryptophan. The D gene is left open where the match is weak. Only part of the rows carry a size: once, few, many, or a class if the clone is expanded.

d_gene,abundance,v_gene,j_gene,CDR3aa,CDR3nt
TRBD1,.,TRBV6-1,TRBJ1-1,CASSGRTGGWTEAFF,TGTGCCAGCAGTGGACGGACAGGGGGCTGGACTGAAGCTTTCTTT
TRBD1,few,TRBV29-1,TRBJ2-7,CSVEGRRQGSYEQYF,TGCAGCGTTGAAGGGCGGAGACAGGGGTCCTACGAGCAGTACTTC
TRBD1,many,TRBV29-1,TRBJ2-1,CSGDRTGSRGEQFF,TGCAGCGGTGACCGGACAGGGTCCCGGGGTGAGCAGTTCTTC
TRBD2,.,TRBV3-1,TRBJ2-1,CASSQDAGGNNEQFF,TGTGCCAGCAGCCAAGATGCGGGAGGGAACAATGAGCAGTTCTTC
TRBD2,few,TRBV12-3/TRBV12-4,TRBJ2-2,CASSTTKGSGRDLTGELFF,TGTGCCAGCAGTACTACAAAGGGTAGCGGGAGAGATCTCACCGGGGAGCTGTTTTTT
TRBD2,.,TRBV12-3/TRBV12-4,TRBJ2-7,CASSLVAGGRAYF,TGTGCCAGCAGTTTAGTAGCGGGAGGGAGGGCGTACTTC
.,few,TRBV3-1,TRBJ2-3,CASSQEGPYTDTQYF,TGTGCCAGCAGCCAAGAGGGGCCCTATACGGATACGCAGTATTTT
TRBD1,few,TRBV28,TRBJ2-6,CASRRAGTGVSGANVLTF,TGTGCCAGCAGAAGAGCCGGGACAGGGGTCTCTGGGGCCAACGTCCTGACTTTC
TRBD2,.,TRBV19,TRBJ2-6,CATSGGRGANVLTF,TGTGCCACCTCGGGGGGGCGTGGGGCCAACGTCCTGACTTTC
.,few,TRBV5-6,TRBJ1-1,CASSLRGIAEAFF,TGTGCCAGCAGCTTGCGAGGTATCGCTGAAGCTTTCTTT
.,.,TRBV12-3/TRBV12-4,TRBJ2-1,CASRVTSSEQFF,TGTGCCAGCAGGGTCACTAGCAGCGAGCAGTTCTTC
TRBD1,few,TRBV5-5,TRBJ2-1,CASTQQGVYNEQFF,TGTGCCAGCACCCAACAGGGGGTCTACAATGAGCAGTTCTTC
.,many,TRBV9,TRBJ1-2,CASSGALRPYGYTF,TGTGCCAGCAGCGGGGCATTGAGGCCCTATGGCTACACCTTC
.,.,TRBV11-3,TRBJ2-2,CASSSDVANTGELFF,TGTGCCAGCAGCTCCGATGTCGCGAACACCGGGGAGCTGTTTTTT
TRBD1,.,TRBV3-1,TRBJ2-7,CASSQVAGQGSYEQYF,TGTGCCAGCAGCCAAGTGGCGGGACAGGGCTCCTACGAGCAGTACTTC
.,few,TRBV30,TRBJ2-3,CAWSPFGEGTDTQYF,TGTGCCTGGAGTCCTTTTGGGGAGGGCACAGATACGCAGTATTTT
.,.,TRBV14,TRBJ2-3,CASSQSGHPDTQYF,TGTGCCAGCAGCCAATCCGGGCATCCAGATACGCAGTATTTT
TRBD2,.,TRBV5-5,TRBJ2-3,CASSRPLAGKVDTQYF,TGTGCCAGCAGCCGGCCTCTAGCGGGAAAGGTGGATACGCAGTATTTT
.,few,TRBV3-1,TRBJ2-7,CASSQDLSRSYEQYF,TGTGCCAGCAGCCAAGACCTAAGCCGGTCTTACGAGCAGTACTTC
.,few,TRBV25-1,TRBJ2-5,CASMLGETQYF,TGTGCCAGCATGCTCGGGGAGACCCAGTACTTC
.,.,TRBV7-6,TRBJ2-2,CASRGGSNTGELFF,TGTGCCAGCAGAGGAGGCAGTAACACCGGGGAGCTGTTTTTT
.,few,TRBV19,TRBJ2-5,CATRTPSGETQYF,TGTGCCACCCGGACCCCGAGTGGGGAGACCCAGTACTTC
.,.,TRBV7-6,TRBJ2-5,CASSSRLAAETQYF,TGTGCCAGCAGCTCAAGACTGGCGGCAGAGACCCAGTACTTC
TRBD1,few,TRBV6-6,TRBJ1-2,CASSYQDRAGEYGYTF,TGTGCCAGCAGTTACCAAGACAGGGCGGGGGAATATGGCTACACCTTC
.,few,TRBV7-9,TRBJ1-3,CASSPGGGPYSGNTIYF,TGTGCCAGCAGCCCCGGCGGGGGGCCGTACTCTGGAAACACCATATATTTT
TRBD2,many,TRBV7-9,TRBJ2-1,CASSSSRAGGPHHEQFF,TGTGCCAGCAGCTCCTCGCGGGCGGGAGGGCCCCACCATGAGCAGTTCTTC
.,.,TRBV27,TRBJ2-2,CASSWDRVGTGELFF,TGTGCCAGCAGTTGGGACCGCGTCGGGACCGGGGAGCTGTTTTTT
.,.,TRBV20-1,TRBJ2-7,CSARGRGWSYEQYF,TGCAGTGCTAGGGGCAGGGGATGGTCCTACGAGCAGTACTTC
.,.,TRBV24-1,TRBJ2-5,CATSEGASETQYF,TGTGCCACCAGTGAGGGGGCGAGTGAGACCCAGTACTTC
TRBD1,many,TRBV4-2,TRBJ1-1,CASSQVPGQGPMNTEAFF,TGTGCCAGCAGCCAGGTCCCGGGACAGGGTCCAATGAACACTGAAGCTTTCTTT
TRBD2,many,TRBV7-7,TRBJ2-5,CASSASGAQETQYF,TGTGCCAGCAGCGCGAGCGGGGCCCAAGAGACCCAGTACTTC
TRBD1,.,TRBV18,TRBJ1-1,CASSPGQGVANTEAFF,TGTGCCAGCTCACCTGGACAGGGTGTTGCAAACACTGAAGCTTTCTTT
.,few,TRBV5-5,TRBJ2-3,CASRGGLSTDTQYF,TGTGCCAGCAGGGGGGGACTCAGCACAGATACGCAGTATTTT
TRBD1,few,TRBV7-9,TRBJ1-1,CASSLPELSGGGTEAFF,TGTGCCAGCAGCTTACCAGAGCTCTCAGGGGGCGGCACTGAAGCTTTCTTT
.,few,TRBV2,TRBJ1-1,CATGHREAFF,TGTGCCACTGGACACCGTGAAGCTTTCTTT
.,few,TRBV27,TRBJ2-3,CASSLDTWGPRGTDTQYF,TGTGCCAGCAGTCTAGACACCTGGGGACCGAGAGGGACAGATACGCAGTATTTT
.,many,TRBV7-9,TRBJ2-6,CASFSGANVLTF,TGTGCCAGTTTCTCTGGGGCCAACGTCCTGACTTTC
.,many,TRBV27,TRBJ1-1,CASNLAANTEAFF,TGTGCCAGCAACTTGGCGGCGAACACTGAAGCTTTCTTT
.,few,TRBV27,TRBJ2-7,CASQGPNYEQYF,TGTGCCAGTCAGGGTCCCAATTACGAGCAGTACTTC
TRBD2,.,TRBV7-2,TRBJ2-1,CASSLGLAGENEQFF,TGTGCCAGCAGCTTGGGACTAGCGGGAGAGAATGAGCAGTTCTTC
.,.,TRBV13,TRBJ2-7,CASGRGIEQYF,TGTGCCAGTGGGAGAGGTATCGAGCAGTACTTC
TRBD1,few,TRBV4-1,TRBJ1-5,CASSQTGALHQPQHF,TGCGCCAGCAGCCAGACAGGGGCCCTCCATCAGCCCCAGCATTTT
.,many,TRBV5-1,TRBJ2-7,CASSLRSDSTYEQYF,TGCGCCAGCAGCTTGAGGTCGGACAGCACCTACGAGCAGTACTTC
TRBD2,.,TRBV2,TRBJ2-1,CASRTSGYNEQFF,TGTGCCAGCCGGACTAGCGGGTACAATGAGCAGTTCTTC
.,many,TRBV11-3,TRBJ1-3,CASSQGQGNTIYF,TGTGCCAGCAGCCAAGGACAAGGAAACACCATATATTTT
TRBD2,.,TRBV18,TRBJ2-7,CASSPISGRRGEQYF,TGTGCCAGCTCACCTATTAGCGGGAGGCGAGGCGAGCAGTACTTC